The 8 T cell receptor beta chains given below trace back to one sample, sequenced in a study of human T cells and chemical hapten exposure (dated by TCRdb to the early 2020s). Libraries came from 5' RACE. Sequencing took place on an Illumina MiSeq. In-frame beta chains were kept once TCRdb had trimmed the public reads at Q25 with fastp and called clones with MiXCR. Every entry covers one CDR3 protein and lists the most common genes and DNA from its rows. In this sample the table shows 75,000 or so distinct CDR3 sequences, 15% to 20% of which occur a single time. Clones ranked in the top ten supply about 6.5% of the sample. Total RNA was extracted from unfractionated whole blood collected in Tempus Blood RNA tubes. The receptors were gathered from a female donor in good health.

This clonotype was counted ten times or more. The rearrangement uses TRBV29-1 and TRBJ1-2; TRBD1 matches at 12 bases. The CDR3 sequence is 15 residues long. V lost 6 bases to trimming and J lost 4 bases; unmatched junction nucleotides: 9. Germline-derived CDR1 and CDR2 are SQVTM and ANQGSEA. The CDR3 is CSVTGTGGPSYGYTF. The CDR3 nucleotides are TGCAGCGTGACCGGGACAGGGGGCCCTTCCTATGGCTACACCTTC.

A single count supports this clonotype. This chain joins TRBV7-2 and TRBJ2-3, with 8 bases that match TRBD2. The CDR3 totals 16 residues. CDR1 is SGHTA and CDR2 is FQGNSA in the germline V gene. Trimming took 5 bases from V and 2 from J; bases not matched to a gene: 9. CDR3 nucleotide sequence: TGTGCCAGCAGCCCCCGCCGGGGGGGATTCACAGATACGCAGTATTTT. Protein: CASSPRRGGFTDTQYF.

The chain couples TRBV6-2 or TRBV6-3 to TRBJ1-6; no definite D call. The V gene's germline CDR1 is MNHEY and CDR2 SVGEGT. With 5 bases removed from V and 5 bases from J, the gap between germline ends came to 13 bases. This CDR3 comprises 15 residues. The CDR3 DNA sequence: TGTGCCAGCAGTCCATACGGGCCGGATAATTCACCCCTCCACTTT. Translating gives CASSPYGPDNSPLHF.

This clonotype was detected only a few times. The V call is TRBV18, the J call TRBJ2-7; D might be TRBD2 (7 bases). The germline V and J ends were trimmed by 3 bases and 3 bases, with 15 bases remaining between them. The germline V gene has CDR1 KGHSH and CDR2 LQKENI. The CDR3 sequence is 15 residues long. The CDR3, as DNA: TGTGCCAGCTCACCCTCGGGGGGCGTATACTACGAGCAGTACTTC. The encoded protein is CASSPSGGVYYEQYF.

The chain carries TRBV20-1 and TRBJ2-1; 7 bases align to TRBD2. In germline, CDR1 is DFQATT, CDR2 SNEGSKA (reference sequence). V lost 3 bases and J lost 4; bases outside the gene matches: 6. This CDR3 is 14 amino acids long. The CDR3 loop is CSASSQRDYNEQFF. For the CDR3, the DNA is TGCAGTGCTAGTAGCCAGCGGGATTACAATGAGCAGTTCTTC.

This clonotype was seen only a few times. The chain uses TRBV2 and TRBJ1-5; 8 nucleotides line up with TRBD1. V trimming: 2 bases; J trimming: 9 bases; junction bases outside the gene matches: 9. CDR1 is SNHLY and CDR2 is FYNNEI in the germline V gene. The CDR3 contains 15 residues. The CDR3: CASSEYGTGQGPQHF. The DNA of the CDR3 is TGTGCCAGCAGTGAATACGGGACAGGCCAGGGGCCCCAGCATTTT.

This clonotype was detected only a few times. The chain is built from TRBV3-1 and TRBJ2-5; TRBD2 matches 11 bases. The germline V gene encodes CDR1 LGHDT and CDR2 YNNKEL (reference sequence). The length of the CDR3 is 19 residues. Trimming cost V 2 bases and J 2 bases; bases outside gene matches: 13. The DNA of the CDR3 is TGTGCCAGCAGCCAAAAAGCGGGACTAGCGGAGGAACTACAAGAGACCCAGTACTTC. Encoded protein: CASSQKAGLAEELQETQYF.

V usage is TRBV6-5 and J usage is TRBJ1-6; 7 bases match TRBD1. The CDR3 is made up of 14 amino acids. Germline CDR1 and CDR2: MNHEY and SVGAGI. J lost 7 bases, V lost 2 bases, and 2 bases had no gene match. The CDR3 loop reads CASSYRGLNSPLHF. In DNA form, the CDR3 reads TGTGCCAGCAGTTACAGGGGGCTCAATTCACCCCTCCACTTT.